Reported below is one T cell receptor (beta chain). The antigen is unknown. The CDR3 covers 14 residues. V was shortened by 4 bases and J by 0 bases, with 8 bases between the two germline ends. Germline CDR1 reads MNHEY; CDR2 reads SVGAGI. The sample belongs to a study of OX40 agonist ivuxolimab in advanced cancers. Turning to the study itself: Males comprised 82.7% of the group, whose mean age was roughly 60 years (range about 20 to 79). The study reported partial responses in three patients: one hepatocellular carcinoma, two cutaneous melanoma. Study conclusions and caveats: Some patients who did not respond also had low normalized T-cell clonal expansion. It was not determined which antigens were specifically recognized by the peripheral T cells that had undergone clonal expansion.

The protocol was immunoSEQ multiplex PCR, while the TCRdb copy is restricted to in-frame clones and leaves out a portion. The table shows 90,000 or so clones, with roughly nine tenths occurring only once. The TCR originated in an adult with an advanced solid tumor such as melanoma, head and neck, liver or kidney cancer. This material consisted of CD4+ or CD8+ T cells sorted from blood, taken in a trial of the OX40 agonist ivuxolimab. The chain joins TRBV6-5 to TRBJ2-3; no reliable D call. CDR3 sequence (DNA): TGTGCCAGCAGTTTTTCATCAAGCACAGATACGCAGTATTTT. It is translated as CASSFSSSTDTQYF.